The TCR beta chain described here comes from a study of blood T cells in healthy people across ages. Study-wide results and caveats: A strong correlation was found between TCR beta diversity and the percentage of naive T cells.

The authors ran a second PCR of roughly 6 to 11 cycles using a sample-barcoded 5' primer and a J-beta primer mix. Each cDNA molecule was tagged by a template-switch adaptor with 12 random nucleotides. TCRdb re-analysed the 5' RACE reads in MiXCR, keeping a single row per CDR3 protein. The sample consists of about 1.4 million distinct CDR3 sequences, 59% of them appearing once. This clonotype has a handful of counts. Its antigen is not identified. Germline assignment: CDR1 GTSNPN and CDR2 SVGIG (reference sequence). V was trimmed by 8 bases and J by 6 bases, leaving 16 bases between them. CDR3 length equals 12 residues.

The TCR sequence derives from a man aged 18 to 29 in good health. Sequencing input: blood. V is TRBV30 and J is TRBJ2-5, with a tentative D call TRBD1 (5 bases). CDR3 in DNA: TGTGCCGGGTACCAGGGCTTACAGACCCAGTACTTC. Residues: CAGYQGLQTQYF.